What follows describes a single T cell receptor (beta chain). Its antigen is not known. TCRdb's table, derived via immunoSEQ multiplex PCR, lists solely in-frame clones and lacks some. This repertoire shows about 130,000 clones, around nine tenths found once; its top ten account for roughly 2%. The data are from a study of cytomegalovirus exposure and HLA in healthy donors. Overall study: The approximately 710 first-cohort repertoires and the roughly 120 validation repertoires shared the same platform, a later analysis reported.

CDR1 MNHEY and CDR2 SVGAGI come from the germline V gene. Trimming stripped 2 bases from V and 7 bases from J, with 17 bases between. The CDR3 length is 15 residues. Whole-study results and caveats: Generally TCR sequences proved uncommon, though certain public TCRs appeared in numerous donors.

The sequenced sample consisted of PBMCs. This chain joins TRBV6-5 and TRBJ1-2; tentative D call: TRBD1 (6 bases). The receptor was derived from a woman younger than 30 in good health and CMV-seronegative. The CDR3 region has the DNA TGTGCCAGCAGTTACCAGCAGGGGTCGACCTTTGGCTACACCTTC. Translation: CASSYQQGSTFGYTF.